This T cell receptor (beta chain) is from a study of T cell repertoires in cytomegalovirus infection. Whole-study findings and limits: Public TCR beta family frequency separated CMV-and-HLA carriers, including in an independent cohort.

CDR3 size: 14 residues. Germline CDR1 reads SNHLY; CDR2 reads FYNNEI. The V gene lost 4 bases and the J gene lost 0 bases, with 10 bases spanning the gap. This clonotype was counted many times. The target antigen is unknown. Via MiXCR, TCRdb re-called the reads, giving one row per CDR3 protein. The profile covers approximately 120,000 distinct CDR3 sequences, with about 28% appearing a single time and 80% to 85% taken by the ten largest. Sequenced here: CD8+ T cells from cultured PBMCs, sampled from culture after CMV antigen stimulation. V gene TRBV2 combines with J gene TRBJ2-7; D perhaps matches TRBD1 (6 bases). The receptor's source is a human donor in good health (CMV status not recorded). Some clones in this sample may be carry-over from other donors' samples. CDR3 nucleotide sequence: TGTGCCAGCAGTGCAGGGGCCAGCTCCTACGAGCAGTACTTC. Amino acids: CASSAGASSYEQYF.